What follows are 11 T cell receptor beta chains derived from one specimen sequenced in a study of blood T cell repertoires in COVID-19. Measured with immunoSEQ multiplex PCR; TCRdb has only the in-frame clones, and not every one. Of under 250,000 clones in the sample, around 80% were seen once. Material for sequencing was peripheral blood. These receptors originate from a woman aged 40-49 years with acute or convalescent COVID-19.

The rearrangement links TRBV10-3 to TRBJ1-1; tentative D call: TRBD1 (5 bases). Per the germline V gene, CDR1 is ENHRY and CDR2 is SYGVKD. The CDR3 has 14 amino acids. With 6 bases removed from V and 0 bases from J, the gap between germline ends came to 11 bases. CDR3 in amino acids: CAISRDTLNTEAFF. In nucleotides, the CDR3 is TGTGCCATCAGCAGGGATACTTTGAACACTGAAGCTTTCTTT.

Notes on this clone: This sample also contains other DNA sequences that code for the same CDR3. V is TRBV12-3 or TRBV12-4 and J is TRBJ2-7; D perhaps matches TRBD2 (6 bases). Trimming left V 3 bases short and J 0 bases short, with 6 bases between. This CDR3 region has 13 residues. The CDR3 region is CASSFGSSYEQYF. CDR3 nucleotides: TGTGCCAGCAGTTTCGGGAGCTCCTACGAGCAGTACTTC.

The rearrangement links TRBV7-2 to TRBJ1-2; no reliable D call. The germline gives CDR1 SGHTA, CDR2 FQGNSA. The CDR3 is made up of 17 amino acids. V lost 6 bases to trimming and J lost 4 bases, with 24 bases between them. CDR3 amino acids: CASRTNERAEFSYGYTF. DNA of the CDR3: TGTGCCAGCAGGACAAACGAGAGGGCAGAATTCTCCTATGGCTACACCTTC. Filled out from reference TRBV7-2 and TRBJ1-2, the complete variable domain reads GAGVSQSPSNKVTEKGKDVELRCDPISGHTALYWYRQSLGQGLEFLIYFQGNSAPDKSGLPSDRFSAERTGGSVSTLTIQRTQQEDSAVYLCASRTNERAEFSYGYTFGSGTRLTVV.

The chain's CDR3 is CASNQGARDTGELFF. In nucleotides, the CDR3 is TGCGCCAGCAATCAGGGGGCGCGGGACACCGGGGAGCTGTTTTTT. The rearrangement joins TRBV5-1 to TRBJ2-2, with 8 bases fitting TRBD1. Germline trimming cut 6 bases from V and 3 bases from J; bases unmatched to any gene: 7. The CDR3 contains 15 residues. Germline V gives CDR1 SGHRS, CDR2 YFSETQ.

In its sample, this clone was seen once. The CDR3 bases are TGTGCCAGCTCCCCCCTCCAGGGCCAGTCCTACGAGCAGTACTTC. This encodes CASSPLQGQSYEQYF. V usage is TRBV2 and J usage is TRBJ2-7; D might be TRBD1 (5 bases). The V gene's germline CDR1 is SNHLY and CDR2 FYNNEI. V was shortened by 8 bases and J by 1 base, with 18 bases between the two germline ends. This CDR3 is 15 amino acids long.

The chain is built from TRBV10-3 and TRBJ1-1; 8 bases are shared with TRBD1. Germline V gene sequence: CDR1 ENHRY, CDR2 SYGVKD. J gave up 0 bases and V 8 bases, and 8 bases lay outside the gene matches. There are 15 residues in the CDR3. The CDR3 nucleotides read TGTGCCATCGGGACAGGTTTGACCTTGAACACTGAAGCTTTCTTT. This codes for CAIGTGLTLNTEAFF.

This rearrangement joins TRBV7-6 to TRBJ1-3, with TRBD1 matching 8 bases. V trimming: 5 bases; J trimming: 2 bases; junction bases outside the gene matches: 5. Germline V gene data show CDR1 as SGHVS and CDR2 as FNYEAQ. The CDR3 has 15 amino acids. In nucleotides, the CDR3 is TGTGCCAGCAGCGTACAGGGGGAAGCTGGAAACACCATATATTTT. Encoded protein: CASSVQGEAGNTIYF.

The chain uses TRBV19 and TRBJ1-5; D remains unclear. The germline gives CDR1 LNHDA, CDR2 SQIVND (reference sequence). V was cut by 6 bases and J by 10 bases, with 19 bases left in between. CDR3 size: 14 residues. CDR3 region: CASSLAGTAFPQHF. The DNA for the CDR3 is TGTGCCAGTAGCCTGGCGGGAACAGCCTTTCCCCAGCATTTT.

The table lists this clone with a few counts. CDR3 sequence: CASSMDSNTPSDYGYTF. CDR3 nucleotides: TGTGCCAGTAGTATGGACAGCAACACCCCCTCTGACTATGGCTACACCTTC. The rearrangement joins TRBV19 to TRBJ1-2, with D possibly matching TRBD1 (6 bases). V shed 3 bases and J shed 3 bases, with 20 bases lying between them. The CDR3 sequence is 17 residues long. Per the germline V gene, CDR1 is LNHDA and CDR2 is SQIVND (reference sequence).

This chain links TRBV24-1 with TRBJ1-2; 8 bases match TRBD1. The CDR3 runs 15 residues. CDR1 and CDR2 from the germline V gene are KGHDR and SFDVKD. V gave up 4 bases and J gave up 2 bases; unmatched junction bases: 5. As DNA, the CDR3 is TGTGCCACCAGTGACCCAGGACAGGGAAACTATGGCTACACCTTC. This translates into CATSDPGQGNYGYTF.

The chain employs TRBV5-6 and TRBJ1-3; D is undetermined. CDR3 length equals 17 residues. Germline values: CDR1 SGHDT, CDR2 YYEEEE. V was shortened by 2 bases and J by 0 bases, with 15 bases between the two germline ends. CDR3 protein: CASSFFFWESSGNTIYF. The CDR3 DNA is TGTGCCAGCAGCTTCTTCTTCTGGGAGAGCTCTGGAAACACCATATATTTT. Variable domain in full (rest from reference TRBV5-6 and TRBJ1-3): DAGVTQSPTHLIKTRGQQVTLRCSPKSGHDTVSWYQQALGQGPQFIFQYYEEEERQRGNFPDRFSGHQFPNYSSELNVNALLLGDSALYLCASSFFFWESSGNTIYFGEGSWLTVV.